This TCR beta chain derives from a study of blood T cell repertoires in COVID-19. Study at large: Samples of COVID-19 (acute and convalescent) were obtained from the United States, Italy and Spain.

V dropped 3 bases and J dropped 7 bases, with 19 bases sitting between them. CDR1 and CDR2 from the germline V gene are MGHRA and YSYEKL. CDR3 length: 16 amino acids. Those who participated ranged in age from roughly 18 to 100 years and resided in 24 US areas. Clinical history reported by participants formed the basis on which cohorts were assigned. How the authors handled the data: Amplification from reference gene primers served as the basis for estimated nucleated cell counts. The method was immunoSEQ multiplex PCR; TCRdb's version includes in-frame clones alone and lacks a portion of them. V and J calls and clone size are those listed in that table; D and trimming were worked out from the DNA. The table includes a few hundred thousand clones, about 87% detected once.

The chain uses TRBV4-1 and TRBJ1-5; TRBD1 is a possible D gene (6 bases). This receptor was obtained from a woman aged 45-60 years who had recovered from COVID-19. The sequenced sample consisted of PBMCs or T cells enriched from blood (not recorded which). CDR3 protein: CASSHNMNRVDQPQHF. CDR3 DNA: TGCGCCAGCAGCCATAATATGAACAGGGTGGACCAGCCCCAGCATTTT.